This TCR beta chain was sequenced in a study of sequential checkpoint blockade in melanoma. Study as a whole: TCRbeta immunosequencing was performed on DNA from 90 to 100 pretreatment melanoma tumor samples.

Assay: immunoSEQ multiplex PCR; the TCRdb copy retains only in-frame clones and omits some. The repertoire holds under 2,500 clones, with about 18% as singletons. Sample share makes this clone medium-sized. The germline V gene has CDR1 SGHNT and CDR2 YENEEA. Trimming removed 3 bases from V and 4 bases from J, with 15 bases in between. CDR3 length: 15 amino acids. The treatment was: randomized to nivolumab then ipilimumab (arm A) or the reverse (arm B). The chain couples TRBV11-3 to TRBJ1-2; D is perhaps TRBD1 (5 bases). The specimen comprised tumor tissue (inferred from file names), sampled from a patient given nivolumab and ipilimumab in sequence. This TCR derives from a human donor with melanoma. In DNA form, the CDR3 reads TGTGCCAGCAGCTTGAGGGACGTAATCCTCTATGGCTACACCTTC. It specifies CASSLRDVILYGYTF.